These 11 T cell receptor beta chains originate from one sample sequenced in a study of blood T cell repertoires in COVID-19. Sequencing was performed with immunoSEQ multiplex PCR; in TCRdb, only in-frame clones are kept and a portion is missing. The sample has approximately 200,000 clones, 70% to 90% seen once. Sequencing was performed on PBMCs or T cells enriched from blood (not recorded which). All receptors derive from a man between 25 and 39 years old who had recovered from COVID-19.

This chain connects TRBV2 to TRBJ1-2; no clear D gene. This CDR3 is 11 amino acids long. The germline V and J ends were trimmed by 4 bases and 7 bases, with 7 bases remaining between them. The germline CDR1 and CDR2 sequences are SNHLY and FYNNEI. For the CDR3, the DNA is TGTGCCAGCAGTGTAATCTCTGGCTACACCTTC. This sequence encodes CASSVISGYTF.

The V call is TRBV28, the J call TRBJ2-1; weak D call: TRBD2 (5 bases). Germline lookup yields CDR1 MDHEN and CDR2 SYDVKM. This CDR3 spans 14 amino acids. The V gene lost 2 bases and the J gene lost 6 bases, with 11 bases spanning the gap. CDR3 protein: CASSLGRAGNEQFF. Here the CDR3 DNA reads TGTGCCAGCAGTTTAGGGCGGGCGGGCAATGAGCAGTTCTTC.

The chain has TRBV7-2 and TRBJ2-1; D may be TRBD2 (5 bases). Germline V gene data show CDR1 as SGHTA and CDR2 as FQGNSA. The CDR3 totals 14 residues. V gave up 5 bases and J gave up 2 bases, with 10 bases separating them. CDR3 nucleotide sequence: TGTGCCAGCAGCACCGCCGGGACCTACAATGAGCAGTTCTTC. It translates to CASSTAGTYNEQFF.

This clone showed up just a few times. The chain uses TRBV7-9 and TRBJ1-5; 10 bases line up with TRBD1. After removal of 3 bases from V and 0 bases from J, the junction contained 5 bases not matched to a gene. The V gene's germline CDR1 is SEHNR and CDR2 FQNEAQ (reference sequence). The CDR3 extends over 17 amino acids. The CDR3 loop is CASSLGQGLYSNQPQHF. In DNA form, the CDR3 reads TGTGCCAGCAGCTTGGGACAGGGGCTCTATAGCAATCAGCCCCAGCATTTT.

This rearrangement joins TRBV7-8 to TRBJ1-3, with D possibly TRBD1 on 6 matching bases. This CDR3 spans 15 amino acids. V lost 6 bases, J lost 0 bases, and 12 bases lay in between. Germline V gene data show CDR1 as SGHVS and CDR2 as FQNEAQ. The CDR3 spells CASSFTGNSGNTIYF. The CDR3 region has the DNA TGTGCCAGCAGTTTTACAGGGAACTCTGGAAACACCATATATTTT.

The chain combines TRBV7-9 with TRBJ1-2; 9 nucleotides agree with TRBD1. Germline V gene sequence: CDR1 SEHNR, CDR2 FQNEAQ (reference sequence). The CDR3 contains 15 residues. V dropped 0 bases and J dropped 3; count of bases not matched to a gene: 2. CDR3 sequence: CASSLAGQGYYGYTF. CDR3 DNA: TGTGCCAGCAGCTTAGCTGGACAGGGGTACTATGGCTACACCTTC.

With respect to this clone: The same CDR3 can be traced to other DNA sequences in this sample. The V and J genes are TRBV12-3 or TRBV12-4 and TRBJ1-5, with D uncertain. V gave up 6 bases and J gave up 4 bases, with 4 bases separating them. The CDR3 contains 11 residues. CDR3: CASSLNQPQHF. CDR3 DNA sequence: TGTGCCAGCAGCCTTAATCAGCCCCAGCATTTT.

The genes are TRBV7-9 and TRBJ2-1; 8 bases map to TRBD2. Germline loops: CDR1 SEHNR, CDR2 FQNEAQ (reference sequence). V lost 4 bases and J lost 6; bases outside the gene matches: 8. This CDR3 spans 15 amino acids. In DNA form, the CDR3 reads TGTGCCAGCAGCTCAGAAGCGGGAGTCGGCAATGAGCAGTTCTTC. Translating gives CASSSEAGVGNEQFF.

This rearrangement joins TRBV19 to TRBJ1-2; D unclear. Germline assignment: CDR1 LNHDA and CDR2 SQIVND (reference sequence). CDR3 length equals 12 residues. V gave up 5 bases and J gave up 3 bases, with 7 bases separating them. The CDR3 here is CASSASYYGYTF. The CDR3 nucleotides read TGTGCCAGTAGTGCCAGTTACTATGGCTACACCTTC.

V usage is TRBV19 and J usage is TRBJ1-5; D call uncertain. The germline V gene encodes CDR1 LNHDA and CDR2 SQIVND (reference sequence). Trimming shortened V by 4 bases and J by 4 bases, and 8 bases separated the two germline ends. This CDR3 has 13 amino acids. DNA for the CDR3: TGTGCCAGTAGTACCCTGACAAATCAGCCCCAGCATTTT. Protein: CASSTLTNQPQHF.

The chain employs TRBV7-8 and TRBJ1-1, with D perhaps TRBD1 (6 bases). The CDR3 extends over 16 amino acids. The germline gives CDR1 SGHVS, CDR2 FQNEAQ. The V gene lost 2 bases and the J gene lost 0 bases, with 13 bases spanning the gap. Here the CDR3 DNA reads TGTGCCAGCAGCTTAAGACAGGACCCTATGAACACTGAAGCTTTCTTT. This gives the protein CASSLRQDPMNTEAFF. The variable domain in full, with the rest retrieved from reference TRBV7-8 and TRBJ1-1, is GAGVSQSPRYKVAKRGQDVALRCDPISGHVSLFWYQQALGQGPEFLTYFQNEAQLDKSGLPSDRFFAERPEGSVSTLKIQRTQQEDSAVYLCASSLRQDPMNTEAFFGQGTRLTVV.